The present T cell receptor beta chain was sequenced within a study of blood T cell repertoires in COVID-19. In the study overall: COVID-19 samples, acute and convalescent, were from the United States, Italy and Spain. T cells, B-cell-depleted T cells, or PBMCs provided the cDNA or gDNA that served as material.

Original processing notes: Reference gene primer amplification gave estimated nucleated cell counts. TCRdb keeps only in-frame clones here, not all; method: immunoSEQ multiplex PCR. That table gives V, J and clone size, and the DNA gave D and trimming. The sample holds over 90,000 clones; 87% are singletons and the top ten take about 18%. CDR1 is SEHNR and CDR2 is FQNEAQ in the germline V gene (reference sequence). Trimming shortened V by 2 bases and J by 1 base, and 9 bases separated the two germline ends. The CDR3 is 15 amino acids. The specimen sequenced was peripheral blood. This TCR was sampled from a human donor in a cohort sampled during active COVID-19. The genes are TRBV7-9 and TRBJ1-3; D is unclear. CDR3 in amino acids: CASSLTRGSGNTIYF. The CDR3 DNA is TGTGCCAGCAGCTTAACGAGAGGTTCTGGAAACACCATATATTTT.